This TCR beta chain was identified during a study of cytomegalovirus exposure and HLA in healthy donors. For the study at large: A later analysis reported the 100 to 150 validation repertoires used the same platform as the approximately 650 first-cohort repertoires. Study-level results: The authors listed about 170 TCR beta chains as cytomegalovirus-associated.

The CDR3 is 14 residues long. V was pared by 5 bases and J by 5 bases, with 5 bases of the junction left unmatched. CDR1 SEHNR and CDR2 FQNEAQ come from the germline V gene (reference sequence). Assay used: immunoSEQ multiplex PCR; TCRdb lists only in-frame clones, some missing. The data hold about 150,000 clones, with around 84% observed a single time. As for this clone: No antigen is known for it.

The chain has TRBV7-9 and TRBJ2-3, with TRBD2 matching 9 bases. This clonotype originated in a human donor in good health. Sequenced material: PBMCs. This CDR3 is CASSPSSGKDTQYF. The CDR3 DNA is TGTGCCAGCAGCCCCTCTAGCGGGAAAGATACGCAGTATTTT.